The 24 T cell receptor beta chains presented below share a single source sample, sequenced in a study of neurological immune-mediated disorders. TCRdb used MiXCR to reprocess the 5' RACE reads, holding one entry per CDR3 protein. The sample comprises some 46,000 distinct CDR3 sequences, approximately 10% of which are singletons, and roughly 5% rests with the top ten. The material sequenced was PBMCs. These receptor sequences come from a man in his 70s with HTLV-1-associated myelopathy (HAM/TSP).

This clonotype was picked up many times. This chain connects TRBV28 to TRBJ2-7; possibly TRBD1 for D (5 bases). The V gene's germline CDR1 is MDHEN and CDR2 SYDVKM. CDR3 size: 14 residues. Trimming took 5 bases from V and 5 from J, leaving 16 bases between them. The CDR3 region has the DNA TGTGCCAGCAGTAGCAGGGTGGAGAAGGACGAGCAGTACTTC. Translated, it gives CASSSRVEKDEQYF.

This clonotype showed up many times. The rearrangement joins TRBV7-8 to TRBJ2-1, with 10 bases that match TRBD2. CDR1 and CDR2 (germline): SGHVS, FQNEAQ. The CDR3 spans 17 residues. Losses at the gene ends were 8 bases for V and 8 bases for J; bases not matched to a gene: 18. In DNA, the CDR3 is TGTGCCAGCGGCCCCCTACCGAGCGGGAGGGCCGTTGATGAGCAGTTCTTC. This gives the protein CASGPLPSGRAVDEQFF. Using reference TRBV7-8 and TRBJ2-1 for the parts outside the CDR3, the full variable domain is GAGVSQSPRYKVAKRGQDVALRCDPISGHVSLFWYQQALGQGPEFLTYFQNEAQLDKSGLPSDRFFAERPEGSVSTLKIQRTQQEDSAVYLCASGPLPSGRAVDEQFFGPGTRLTVL.

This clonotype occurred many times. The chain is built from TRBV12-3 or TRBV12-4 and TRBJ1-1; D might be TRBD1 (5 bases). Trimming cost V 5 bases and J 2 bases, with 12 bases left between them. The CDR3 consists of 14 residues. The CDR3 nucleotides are TGTGCCAGCAGTCGGGGACTCCTAAACACTGAAGCTTTCTTT. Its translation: CASSRGLLNTEAFF.

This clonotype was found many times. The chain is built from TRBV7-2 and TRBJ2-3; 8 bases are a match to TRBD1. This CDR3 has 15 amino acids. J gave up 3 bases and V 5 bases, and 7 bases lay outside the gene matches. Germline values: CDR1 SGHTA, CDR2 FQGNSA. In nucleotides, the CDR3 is TGTGCCAGCAGCCCATACCGGGACAGGACAGATACGCAGTATTTT. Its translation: CASSPYRDRTDTQYF.

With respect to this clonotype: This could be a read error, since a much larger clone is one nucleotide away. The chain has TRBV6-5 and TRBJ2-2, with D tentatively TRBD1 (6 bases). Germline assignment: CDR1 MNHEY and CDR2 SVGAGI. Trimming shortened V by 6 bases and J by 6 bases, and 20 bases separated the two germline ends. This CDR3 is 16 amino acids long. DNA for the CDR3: TGTGCCAGCAGCAACGCCGGGACATGGGCCCCCGGGGAGCTGTTTTTT. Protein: CASSNAGTWAPGELFF.

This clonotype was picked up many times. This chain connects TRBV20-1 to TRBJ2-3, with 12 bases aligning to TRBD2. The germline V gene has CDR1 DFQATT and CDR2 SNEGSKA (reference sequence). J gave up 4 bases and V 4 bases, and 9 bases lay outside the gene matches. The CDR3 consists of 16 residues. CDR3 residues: CSAMTRTSGTSDTQYF. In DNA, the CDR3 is TGCAGTGCTATGACCCGGACTAGCGGGACCTCAGATACGCAGTATTTT.

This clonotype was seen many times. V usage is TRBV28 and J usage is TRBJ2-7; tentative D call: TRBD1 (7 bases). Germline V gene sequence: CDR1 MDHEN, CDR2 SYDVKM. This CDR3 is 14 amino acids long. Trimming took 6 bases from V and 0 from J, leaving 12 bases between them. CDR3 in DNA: TGTGCCAGCAGACAGCAGGGGGGCTCCTACGAGCAGTACTTC. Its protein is CASRQQGGSYEQYF. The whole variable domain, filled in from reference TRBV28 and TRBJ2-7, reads DVKVTQSSRYLVKRTGEKVFLECVQDMDHENMFWYRQDPGLGLRLIYFSYDVKMKEKGDIPEGYSVSREKKERFSLILESASTNQTSMYLCASRQQGGSYEQYFGPGTRLTVT.

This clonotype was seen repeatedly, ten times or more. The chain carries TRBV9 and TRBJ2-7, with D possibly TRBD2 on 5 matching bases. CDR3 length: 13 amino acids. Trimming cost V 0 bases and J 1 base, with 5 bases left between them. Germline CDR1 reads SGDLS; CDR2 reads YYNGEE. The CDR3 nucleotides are TGTGCCAGCAGCGTAGGAGGGTCCTACGAGCAGTACTTC. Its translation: CASSVGGSYEQYF.

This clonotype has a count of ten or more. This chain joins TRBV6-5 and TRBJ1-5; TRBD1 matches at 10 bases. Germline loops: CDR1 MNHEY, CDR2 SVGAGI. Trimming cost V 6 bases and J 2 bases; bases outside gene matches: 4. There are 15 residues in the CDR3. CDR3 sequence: CASRATGGGNQPQHF. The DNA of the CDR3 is TGTGCCAGCAGAGCGACAGGGGGCGGCAATCAGCCCCAGCATTTT.

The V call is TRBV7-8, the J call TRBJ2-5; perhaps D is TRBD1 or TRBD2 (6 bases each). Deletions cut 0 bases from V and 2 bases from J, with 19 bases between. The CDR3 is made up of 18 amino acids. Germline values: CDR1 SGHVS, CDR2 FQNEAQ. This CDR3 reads CASSLAFAGDGGQETQYF. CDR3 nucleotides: TGTGCCAGCAGCTTAGCGTTTGCAGGGGACGGGGGTCAAGAGACCCAGTACTTC.

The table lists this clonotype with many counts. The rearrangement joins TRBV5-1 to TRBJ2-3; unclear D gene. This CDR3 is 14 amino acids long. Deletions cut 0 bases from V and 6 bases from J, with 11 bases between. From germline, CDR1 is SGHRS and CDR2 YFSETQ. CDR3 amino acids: CASSLVRVEDTQYF. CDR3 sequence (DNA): TGCGCCAGCAGCTTGGTAAGGGTTGAGGATACGCAGTATTTT.

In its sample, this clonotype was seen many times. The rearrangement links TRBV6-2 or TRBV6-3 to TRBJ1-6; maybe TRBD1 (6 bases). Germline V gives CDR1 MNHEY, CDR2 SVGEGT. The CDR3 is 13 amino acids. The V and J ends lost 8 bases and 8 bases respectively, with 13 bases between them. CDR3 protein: CASRARGDSPLHF. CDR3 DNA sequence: TGTGCCAGCCGAGCCAGGGGTGATTCACCCCTCCACTTT.

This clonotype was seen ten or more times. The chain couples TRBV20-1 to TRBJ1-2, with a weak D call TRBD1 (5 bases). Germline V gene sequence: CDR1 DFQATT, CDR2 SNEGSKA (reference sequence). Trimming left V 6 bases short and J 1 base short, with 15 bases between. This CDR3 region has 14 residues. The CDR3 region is CSAVRGSNNYGYTF. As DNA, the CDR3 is TGCAGTGCGGTGCGGGGCTCGAATAACTATGGCTACACCTTC.

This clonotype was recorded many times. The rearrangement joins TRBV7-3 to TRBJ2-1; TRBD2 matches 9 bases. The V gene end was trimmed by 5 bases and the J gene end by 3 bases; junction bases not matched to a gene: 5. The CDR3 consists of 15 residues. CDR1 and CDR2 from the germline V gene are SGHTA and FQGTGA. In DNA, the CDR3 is TGTGCCAGCAGCAGACTAGCGGCAAACTACAATGAGCAGTTCTTC. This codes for CASSRLAANYNEQFF.

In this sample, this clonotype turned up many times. The CDR3 reads CASSLDATRTYEQYF. In DNA, the CDR3 is TGTGCCAGCAGCTTAGATGCGACCCGAACCTACGAGCAGTACTTC. The chain links TRBV7-2 to TRBJ2-7; D gene ambiguous. The germline V and J ends were trimmed by 1 base and 2 bases, with 12 bases remaining between them. This CDR3 is 15 amino acids long. From germline, CDR1 is SGHTA and CDR2 FQGNSA.

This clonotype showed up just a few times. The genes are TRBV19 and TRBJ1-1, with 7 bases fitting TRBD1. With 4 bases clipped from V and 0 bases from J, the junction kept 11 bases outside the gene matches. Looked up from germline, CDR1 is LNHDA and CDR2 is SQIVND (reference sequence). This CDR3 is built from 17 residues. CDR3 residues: CASSTRQGNSLNTEAFF. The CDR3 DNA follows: TGTGCCAGTAGTACCCGACAGGGAAATTCTTTGAACACTGAAGCTTTCTTT.

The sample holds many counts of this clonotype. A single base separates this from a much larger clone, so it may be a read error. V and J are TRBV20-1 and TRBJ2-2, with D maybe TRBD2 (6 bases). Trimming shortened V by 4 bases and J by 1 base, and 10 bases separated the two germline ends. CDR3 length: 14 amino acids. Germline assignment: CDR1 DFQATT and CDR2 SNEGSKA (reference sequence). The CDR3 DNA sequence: TGCAGTGCTACCGGGACTCTGAACACCGGGGAGCTGTTTTTT. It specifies CSATGTLNTGELFF.

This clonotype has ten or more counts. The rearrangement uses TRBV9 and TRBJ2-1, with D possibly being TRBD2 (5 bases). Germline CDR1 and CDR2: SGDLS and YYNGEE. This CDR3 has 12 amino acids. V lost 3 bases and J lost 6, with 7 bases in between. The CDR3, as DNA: TGTGCCAGCAGCGCGAGCGGCAATGAGCAGTTCTTC. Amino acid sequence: CASSASGNEQFF. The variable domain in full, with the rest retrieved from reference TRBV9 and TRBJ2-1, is DSGVTQTPKHLITATGQRVTLRCSPRSGDLSVYWYQQSLDQGLQFLIQYYNGEERAKGNILERFSAQQFPDLHSELNLSSLELGDSALYFCASSASGNEQFFGPGTRLTVL.

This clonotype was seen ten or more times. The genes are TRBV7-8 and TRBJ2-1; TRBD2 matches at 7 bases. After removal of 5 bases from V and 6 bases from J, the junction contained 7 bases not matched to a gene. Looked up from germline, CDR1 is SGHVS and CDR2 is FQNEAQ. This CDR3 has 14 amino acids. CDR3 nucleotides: TGTGCCAGCAGCACCAGGACTAGGAGCAATGAGCAGTTCTTC. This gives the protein CASSTRTRSNEQFF.

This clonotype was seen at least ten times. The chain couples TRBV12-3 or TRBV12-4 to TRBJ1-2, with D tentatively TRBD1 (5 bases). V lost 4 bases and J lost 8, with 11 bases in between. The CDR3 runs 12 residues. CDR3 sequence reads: CASSSGALGYTF. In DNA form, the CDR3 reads TGTGCCAGCAGTTCCGGGGCCTTAGGCTACACCTTC.

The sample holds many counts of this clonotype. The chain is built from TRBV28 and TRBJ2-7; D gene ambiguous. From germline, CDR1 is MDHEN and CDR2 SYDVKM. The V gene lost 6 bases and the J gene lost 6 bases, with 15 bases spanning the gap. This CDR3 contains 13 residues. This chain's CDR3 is CASRGSPYGEQYF. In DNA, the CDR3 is TGTGCCAGCAGGGGCTCGCCCTACGGCGAGCAGTACTTC.

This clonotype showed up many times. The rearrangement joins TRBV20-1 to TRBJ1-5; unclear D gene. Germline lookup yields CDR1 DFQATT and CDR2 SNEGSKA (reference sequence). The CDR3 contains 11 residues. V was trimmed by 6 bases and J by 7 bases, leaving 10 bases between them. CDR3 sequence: CSAIYGQPQHF. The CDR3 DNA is TGCAGTGCGATATATGGGCAGCCCCAGCATTTT.

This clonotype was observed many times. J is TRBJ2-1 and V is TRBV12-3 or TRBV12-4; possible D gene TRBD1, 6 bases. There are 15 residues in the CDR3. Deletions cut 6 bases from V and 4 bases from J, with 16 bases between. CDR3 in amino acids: CASRPAGTIYNEQFF. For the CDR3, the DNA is TGTGCCAGCAGGCCTGCCGGGACAATATACAATGAGCAGTTCTTC.

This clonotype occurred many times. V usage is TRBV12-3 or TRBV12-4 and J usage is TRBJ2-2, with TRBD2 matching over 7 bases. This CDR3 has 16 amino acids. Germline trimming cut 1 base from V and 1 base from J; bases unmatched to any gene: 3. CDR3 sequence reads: CASSLGGGWNTGELFF. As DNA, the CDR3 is TGTGCCAGCAGTTTAGGGGGGGGTTGGAACACCGGGGAGCTGTTTTTT.